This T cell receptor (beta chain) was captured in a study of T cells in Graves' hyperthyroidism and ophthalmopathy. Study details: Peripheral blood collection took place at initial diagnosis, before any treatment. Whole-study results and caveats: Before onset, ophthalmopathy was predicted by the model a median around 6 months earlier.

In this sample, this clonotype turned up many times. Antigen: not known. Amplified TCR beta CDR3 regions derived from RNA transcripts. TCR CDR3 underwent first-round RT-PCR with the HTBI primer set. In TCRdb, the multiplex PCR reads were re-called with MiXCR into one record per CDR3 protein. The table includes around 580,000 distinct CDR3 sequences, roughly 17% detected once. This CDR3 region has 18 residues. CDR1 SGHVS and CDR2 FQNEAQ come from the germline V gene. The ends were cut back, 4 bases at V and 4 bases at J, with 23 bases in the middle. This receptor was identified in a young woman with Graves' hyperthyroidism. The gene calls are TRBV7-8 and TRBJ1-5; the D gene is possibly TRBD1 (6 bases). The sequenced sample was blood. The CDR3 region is CASSSSGRGLIINQPQHF. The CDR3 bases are TGTGCCAGCAGCTCCTCAGGCAGGGGCCTCATCATAAATCAGCCCCAGCATTTT.